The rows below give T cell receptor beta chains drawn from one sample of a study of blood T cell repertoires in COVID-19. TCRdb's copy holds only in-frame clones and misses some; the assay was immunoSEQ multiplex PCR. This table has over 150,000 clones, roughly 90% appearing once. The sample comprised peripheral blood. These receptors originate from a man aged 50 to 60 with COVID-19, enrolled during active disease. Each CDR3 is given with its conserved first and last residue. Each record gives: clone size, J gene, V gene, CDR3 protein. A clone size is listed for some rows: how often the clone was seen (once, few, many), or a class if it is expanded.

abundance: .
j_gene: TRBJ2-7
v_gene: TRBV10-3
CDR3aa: CAISEGGRGSTYEQYF

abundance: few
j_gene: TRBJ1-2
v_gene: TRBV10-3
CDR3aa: CAISGIARQPPNYGYTF

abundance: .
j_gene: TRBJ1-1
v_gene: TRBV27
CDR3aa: CASKTGITEAFF

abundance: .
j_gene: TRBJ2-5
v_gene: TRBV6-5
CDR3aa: CASNQGIPQETQYF

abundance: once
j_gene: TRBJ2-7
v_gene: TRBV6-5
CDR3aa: CASSYRGQGTYEQYF

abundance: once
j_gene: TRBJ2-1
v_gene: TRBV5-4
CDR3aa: CASSLGSSGRAGEQFF

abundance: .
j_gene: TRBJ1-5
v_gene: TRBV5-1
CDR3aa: CASSLDPGRQPQHF

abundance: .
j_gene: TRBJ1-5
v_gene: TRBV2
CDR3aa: CASQFGVNQPQHF

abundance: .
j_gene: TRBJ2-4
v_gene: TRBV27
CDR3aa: CASSFASGRWGNIQYF

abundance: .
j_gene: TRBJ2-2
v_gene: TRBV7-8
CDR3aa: CASRSSGSAGELFF

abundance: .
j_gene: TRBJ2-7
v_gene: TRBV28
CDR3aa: CASSSGQVRYEQYF

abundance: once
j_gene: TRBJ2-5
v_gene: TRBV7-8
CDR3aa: CASSLQTGGKETQYF

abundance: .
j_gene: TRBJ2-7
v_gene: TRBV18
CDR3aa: CASSLGLAGDEQYF

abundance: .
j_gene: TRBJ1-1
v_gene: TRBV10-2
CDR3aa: CASSDFGGSTEAFF

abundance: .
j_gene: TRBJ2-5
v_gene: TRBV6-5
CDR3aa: CASSSTGGAETQYF

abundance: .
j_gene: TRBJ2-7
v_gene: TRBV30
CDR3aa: CAWSQTGYEQYF

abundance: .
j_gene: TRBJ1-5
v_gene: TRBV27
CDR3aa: CASSLGADNQPQHF

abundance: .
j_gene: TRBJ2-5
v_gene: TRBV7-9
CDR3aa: CASSQQGGETQYF

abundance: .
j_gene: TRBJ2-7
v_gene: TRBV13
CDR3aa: CASSFRDSGLEQYF

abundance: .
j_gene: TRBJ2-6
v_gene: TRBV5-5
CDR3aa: CASSSTGRSSGANVLTF

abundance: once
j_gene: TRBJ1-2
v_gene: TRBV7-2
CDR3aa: CASRPGTGNYGYTF

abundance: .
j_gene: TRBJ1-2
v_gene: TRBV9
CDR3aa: CASSPGGAPYGYTF

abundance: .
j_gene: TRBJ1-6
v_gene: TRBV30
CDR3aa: CAWTRERRSSYNSPLHF

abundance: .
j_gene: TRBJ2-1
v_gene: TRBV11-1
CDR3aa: CASSWTPSGRRNEQFF

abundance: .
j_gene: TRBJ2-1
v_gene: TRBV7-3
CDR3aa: CASTVSGGAYNEQFF

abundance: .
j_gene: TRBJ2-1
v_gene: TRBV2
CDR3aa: CASGSGSTYNEQFF

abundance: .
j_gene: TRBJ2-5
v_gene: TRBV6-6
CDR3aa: CASSFNPGVGLKAQETQYF

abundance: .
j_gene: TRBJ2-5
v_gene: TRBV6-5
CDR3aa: CASSSPAQGRETQYF

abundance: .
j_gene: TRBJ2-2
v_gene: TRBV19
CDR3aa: CASTTPQGRGTGELFF

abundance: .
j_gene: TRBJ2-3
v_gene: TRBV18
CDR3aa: CASSPPRVGTARTDTQYF

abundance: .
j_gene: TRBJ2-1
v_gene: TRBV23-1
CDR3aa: CASSQYCGCSYNEQFF

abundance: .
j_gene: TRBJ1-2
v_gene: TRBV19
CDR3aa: CASSTGQRERSTF

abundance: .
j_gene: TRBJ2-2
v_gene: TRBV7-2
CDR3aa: CASSLDAGGRTGELFF

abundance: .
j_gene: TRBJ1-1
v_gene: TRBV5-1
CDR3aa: CASSPRDSGNTEAFF

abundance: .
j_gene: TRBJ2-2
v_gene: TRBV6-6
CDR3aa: CASSRPGLAGVGGELFF

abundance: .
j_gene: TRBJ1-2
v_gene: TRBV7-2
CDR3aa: CASSLESTANYGYTF

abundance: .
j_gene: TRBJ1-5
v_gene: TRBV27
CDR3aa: CASSPGQSNQPQHF

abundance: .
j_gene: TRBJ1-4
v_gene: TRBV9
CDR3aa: CASSVGVGAANEKLFF

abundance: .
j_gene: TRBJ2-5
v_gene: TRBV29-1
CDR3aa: CSVEVLAGVGETQYF